This T cell receptor beta chain stems from a study of T and B cells in COVID-19 patients. At the level of the study: COVID-19 patients gave peripheral blood either during active infection or after recovery. Critical illness requiring mechanical ventilation or extracorporeal membrane oxygenation affected three fifths of the roughly 20 active-infection patients.

Blood genomic DNA input for TRB amplification was 250-500 ng. This clonotype was observed a handful of times. CDR1 is DFQATT, CDR2 SNEGSKA, per germline (reference sequence). This CDR3 region has 15 residues. Between the trimmed V and J ends, which lost 5 bases and 5 bases, there was a span of 20 bases. TRB rearrangements were amplified by multiplex PCR with BIOMED2 TRB-A/B primers. TCRdb ran MiXCR on the multiplex PCR reads and lists one entry per CDR3 protein. The sample records some 8,000 distinct CDR3 sequences, 20% to 30% being singletons. This rearrangement joins TRBV20-1 to TRBJ2-3, with D possibly called TRBD1 or TRBD2 (5 bases each). The sequence derives from a human donor who had recovered from COVID-19. The sequenced sample consisted of blood. CDR3 sequence (DNA): TGCAGTGCTCCCCCGAGGGCAGGGATGCGAGATACGCAGTATTTT. Translating it yields CSAPPRAGMRDTQYF.